This TCR beta chain was sequenced for a study of shared clonotypes between healthy human individuals (dated by TCRdb to about 2020). Background for the entire study: Three men and a couple of women, aged 18 to 49 years, made up the cohort. Blood TCR repertoires of about five healthy adults were deeply sequenced to estimate repertoire size and the extent of clonotype sharing between individuals. Per donor, three plates each were used for CD4 naive and CD4 memory, two for CD8 naive, and one for CD8 memory. Between about 0.9 and 8.9 billion PBMCs per donor were obtained by leukapheresis. To increase sequencing depth and limit assay-specific biases, TCR repertoire library preparation and sequencing were carried out by different laboratories using diverse techniques. What the study reported, not specific to this receptor: Higher generation probabilities were observed for clonotypes shared by all four sorted-subset donors than for non-shared clonotypes. Across a few donors, roughly 5.4% of naive CD4, roughly 3.4% of naive CD8, roughly 2.2% of memory CD4, and roughly 0.4% of memory CD8 clonotypes were shared. Sampling was restricted to blood, and TCR repertoires in tissue are likely to differ from TCR repertoires in blood. Because the study included only a small number of donors, the genetic and exposure-history diversity represented was limited. Based on pairwise subsampling, the degree of clonotype sharing among donors was expected to be affected by sequencing depth. Incomplete sequencing was indicated by rarefaction of sorted-subset datasets, despite the large sequencing depth. Larger estimated clonotype richness was generally found for naive subsets than for memory subsets.

Healthy HIV-negative adults with no recently reported acute infections or vaccinations were included as donors. Every donor was a Caucasian adult living in Nashville, Tennessee, USA. CD4+ T cells were enriched by magnetic negative selection; naive cells were then positively selected on CD45RA, and the negative fraction formed the memory subset. Blood was obtained by leukapheresis, after which PBMCs were separated by Ficoll-Histopaque density gradient centrifugation and cryopreserved in liquid nitrogen vapor phase. Purity and quantity of every magnetically sorted T cell population were checked by analytical flow cytometry. Each sorted fraction had its genomic DNA isolated and then quantified by UV absorbance on a Nanodrop 2000c. The germline V gene (reference sequence) gives CDR1 as LNHNV and CDR2 as YYDKDF. V and J lose 8 bases and 5 bases, and a span of 23 bases separates them. There are 16 amino acids in the CDR3, from cysteine to phenylalanine inclusive. The entry retains the CDR3 DNA only, 48 bases that are in frame from base 1.

Of note for this clone: Its antigen is currently not known. No base quality information exists; no much larger clone differs at one position.

TCR CDR3 regions were amplified from genomic DNA by multiplex PCR using the deep immunoSEQ assay. For each cell subset, the extracted genomic DNA was distributed evenly across all wells of several immunoSEQ 96-well plates, and each plate served as one replicate. Each replicate PCR for sorted subsets received roughly 200 ng genomic DNA, equal to about 30,000 T cell genomes. The purified libraries were quantified using a Qubit 3.0 fluorometer, sized with a Bioanalyzer 2100, and then quantified again using the KAPA Library Quantification kit. A separate single-read 150-cycle Illumina NextSeq 550 flow cell was used to sequence each immunoSEQ 96-well plate. In the original analysis: Because the immunoSEQ output held only junctional sequences and lacked quality scores, the filtering could not match the filtering applied to full-length reads. To assign V/J genes and CDR3, sequences were annotated against IMGT germline references using PyIR, a Python wrapper for IgBLAST v1.9. Reads were removed for weak V/J assignments (E-value above 1e-6), missing CDR3, stop codons, out-of-frame junctions, or ambiguous translated residues. V3J clonotypes were defined as sequences sharing the same inferred V gene, J gene, and CDR3 amino acid sequence. Percentage overlap between repertoires was calculated by dividing the number of shared unique clonotypes by the size of the smaller repertoire. Three approaches were used to assess repertoire richness: RTK rarefaction, the Chao1 estimator, and Recon v2.1 estimates of unobserved clonotypes. For all TCRbeta clonotypes obtained by the gDNA method from four donors, generation probabilities were computed with OLGA. Entries here come from immuneACCESS through TCRdb and include only in-frame sequences with V and J called. Some clones fail to appear in such tables; in the studies checked, an unresolved V gene covers under half of the shortfall, and the cause of the remainder is unknown. V and J calls and clone size are copied from that table; D and trimming were computed from the DNA. This sample is represented by over 2 million clones; 95% of them were singletons. The top ten constitute 0.13% of the sample.

The rearranged segments are TRBV15 and TRBJ2-3, with a tentative D call of TRBD1 or TRBD2, each matching 5 bases. This receptor was identified in a man aged 18 to 29 in good health. Sequencing was performed on naive CD4+ T cells sorted from blood. Taken with the paper, the label for cell subset or site translates to: CD45RA+ positively selected. At the DNA level, the sequence is TGTGCCACCGGATGGGACGGATCCTTAGGGCGAGATACGCAGTATTTT. This is translated as CATGWDGSLGRDTQYF.